The sample holds a few counts of the clone carrying this T cell receptor (beta chain). Its matching antigen is unknown. The sample belongs to a study of T cell repertoires in cytomegalovirus infection. Across the study: CMV epitopes used comprised recently identified HLA-C-restricted ones and well-studied HLA-B-restricted ones. Matching HLA type, along with CMV infection, was indicated by public TCR beta signatures.

Findings and caveats of the study: Individuals carrying CMV plus the relevant HLA were identified by cumulative frequency of public TCR beta families. CMV-specific TCR beta clonotypes restricted by HLA-C were the ones dominating the ex vivo response.

TCRdb reprocessed the reads with MiXCR, giving one entry per CDR3 protein. This sample has about 920,000 distinct CDR3 sequences; approximately 31% occur once, and the top ten carry over 10%. V was clipped by 3 bases and J by 3 bases, with 17 bases between them. The CDR3 loop spans 16 amino acids. Germline V gives CDR1 MNHEY, CDR2 SVGEGT. The origin of this receptor is a human donor in good health (CMV status not recorded). Some clones in this sample may be carry-over from other donors' samples. The gene calls are TRBV6-2 or TRBV6-3 and TRBJ2-5; D unresolved. Specimen: cultured CD8+ T cells from PBMCs, collected from culture after CMV antigen stimulation. In DNA, the CDR3 is TGTGCCAGCAGTTATGGTGGGCAGCGCTGGGAAGAGACCCAGTACTTC. As protein: CASSYGGQRWEETQYF.